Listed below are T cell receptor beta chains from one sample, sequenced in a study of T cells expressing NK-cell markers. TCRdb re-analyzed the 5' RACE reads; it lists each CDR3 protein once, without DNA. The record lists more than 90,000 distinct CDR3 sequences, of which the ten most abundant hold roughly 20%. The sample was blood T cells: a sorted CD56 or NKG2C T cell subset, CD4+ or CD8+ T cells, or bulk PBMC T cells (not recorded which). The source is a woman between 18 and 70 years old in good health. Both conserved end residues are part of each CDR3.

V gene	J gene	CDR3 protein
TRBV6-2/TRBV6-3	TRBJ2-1	CASSYAPETHEQFF
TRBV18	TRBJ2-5	CASSPKTGDGQETQYF
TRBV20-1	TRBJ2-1	CSARTVSSYNEQFF
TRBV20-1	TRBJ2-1	CSARDGVSNEQFF
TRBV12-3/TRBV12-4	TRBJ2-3	CATTTSAGPEADTQYF
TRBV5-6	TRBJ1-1	CASSFRVTEAFF
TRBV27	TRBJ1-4	CASKPRMGEKLFF
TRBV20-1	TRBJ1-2	CSARDQGELNYGYTF
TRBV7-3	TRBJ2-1	CASSLTEGGYEQFF
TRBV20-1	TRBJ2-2	CSATGRGDAGELFF
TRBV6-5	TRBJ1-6	CASSFQNSPLHF
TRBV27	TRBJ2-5	CASSSRQGYQETQYF
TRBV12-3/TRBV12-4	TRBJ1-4	CASSFGGTNEKLFF
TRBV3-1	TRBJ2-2	CASSHIAENTGELFF
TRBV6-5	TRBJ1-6	CASSFDDGNSPLHF
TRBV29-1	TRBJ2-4	CSVFDSHDSGNIQYF
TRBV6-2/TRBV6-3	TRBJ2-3	CASSSGQGTTDTQYF
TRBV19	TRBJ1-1	CASSFGGASRFEAFF
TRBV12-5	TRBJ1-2	CASGLANYGYTF
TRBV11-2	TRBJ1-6	CASNTGGFNNSPLHF
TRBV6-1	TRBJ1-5	CASSSPYYSNQPQHF
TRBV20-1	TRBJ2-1	CSARSGTSGGREQFF
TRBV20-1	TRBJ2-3	CSASPRGRGTDTQYF
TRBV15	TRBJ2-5	CATSGVQETQYF
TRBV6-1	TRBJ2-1	CASSGVTYNEQFF
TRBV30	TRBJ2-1	CAWNEGINEQFF
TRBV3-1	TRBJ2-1	CATTSPANEQFF
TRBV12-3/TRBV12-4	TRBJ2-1	CASSFPTALYNEQFF
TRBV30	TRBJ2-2	CAWSVQGELFF
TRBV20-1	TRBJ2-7	CSAYRTGTYEQYF
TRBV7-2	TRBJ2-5	CASSLGPTGLAGMYQETQYF
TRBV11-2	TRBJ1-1	CASSWRRTWSEAFF
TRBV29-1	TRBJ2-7	CSVESRVNEQYF
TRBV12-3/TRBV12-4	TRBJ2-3	CATDAEGTEINTDTQYF
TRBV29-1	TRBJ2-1	CSAWRGGNNEQFF
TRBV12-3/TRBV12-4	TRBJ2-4	CASSLAAWEQGNIQYF
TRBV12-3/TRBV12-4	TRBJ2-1	CATLGASGGSYNEQFF
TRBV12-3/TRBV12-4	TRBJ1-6	CASSPKGGGASSPLHF
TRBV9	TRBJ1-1	CASSVGSRAGEAFF
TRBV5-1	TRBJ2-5	CASSLWFQETQYF
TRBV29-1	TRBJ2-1	CSVDDPKRTTNNEQFF
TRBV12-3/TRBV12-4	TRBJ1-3	CASSPQGLGGNTIYF
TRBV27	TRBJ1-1	CASSWGSANTEAFF
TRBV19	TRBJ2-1	CASSIGGRSIYNEQFF
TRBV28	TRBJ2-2	CASSLLWGGNTGELFF
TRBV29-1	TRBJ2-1	CSGGSYNEQFF
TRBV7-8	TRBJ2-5	CASSLDIRTNQETQYF
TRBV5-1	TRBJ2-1	CASSLLSGSSYNEQFF
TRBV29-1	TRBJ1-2	CSASGTGSYGYTF
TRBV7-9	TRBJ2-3	CASSLATGWDTQYF
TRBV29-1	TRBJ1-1	CSVSATEGTEAFF
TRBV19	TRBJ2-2	CATLGVRTGELFF
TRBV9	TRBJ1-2	CASSVPQTGANYGYTF
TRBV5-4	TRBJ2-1	CASSLGSLERFF
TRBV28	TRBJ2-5	CARKTGRGETQYF
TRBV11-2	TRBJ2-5	CASSLTGFQETQYF
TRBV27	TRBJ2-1	CASSSGTTYNEQFF
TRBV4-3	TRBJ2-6	CASSQDGEAGANVLTF
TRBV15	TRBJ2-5	CATRVGGETQYF
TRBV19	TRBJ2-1	CASSILATPDYNEQFF